Listed here are 6 T cell receptor beta chains from one sample, sequenced in a study of cytomegalovirus exposure and HLA in healthy donors. The study ran its PCR with 60 Vbeta and 13 Jbeta primers. Profiling relied on immunoSEQ multiplex PCR, and the TCRdb table lists in-frame clones only, not all of them. The sample records some 180,000 clones, 65% to 90% being singletons. Sequenced material: PBMCs. Receptor source: a woman between 45 and 65 years old in good health and CMV-seronegative.

The chain carries TRBV28 and TRBJ2-7, with a possible D match to TRBD1 (6 bases). The germline V gene has CDR1 MDHEN and CDR2 SYDVKM. The V end was cut by 5 bases, the J end by 5 bases, with 13 bases between. CDR3 length: 13 residues. The CDR3 nucleotides read TGTGCCAGCAGTGTCTCACAGGGAAACGAGCAGTACTTC. Amino acids: CASSVSQGNEQYF.

The gene calls are TRBV28 and TRBJ2-3; D not resolved. Germline V lookup: CDR1 MDHEN, CDR2 SYDVKM. The CDR3 extends over 15 amino acids. Trimming shortened V by 6 bases and J by 2 bases, and 15 bases separated the two germline ends. The CDR3 bases are TGTGCCAGCAGCCCCGTCCAGCGCCTCACAGATACGCAGTATTTT. It translates to CASSPVQRLTDTQYF.

This chain links TRBV5-1 with TRBJ2-7; 11 nucleotides align to TRBD2. Germline trimming cut 4 bases from V and 0 bases from J; bases unmatched to any gene: 6. CDR1 is SGHRS and CDR2 is YFSETQ in the germline V gene. This CDR3 has 16 residues. This chain's CDR3 is CASSRTSGSSSYEQYF. The CDR3 coding sequence is TGCGCCAGCAGCCGGACTAGCGGGTCTAGCTCCTACGAGCAGTACTTC. The full variable domain, rest sourced from reference TRBV5-1 and TRBJ2-7, is KAGVTQTPRYLIKTRGQQVTLSCSPISGHRSVSWYQQTPGQGLQFLFEYFSETQRNKGNFPGRFSGRQFSNSRSEMNVSTLELGDSALYLCASSRTSGSSSYEQYFGPGTRLTVT.

The chain couples TRBV30 to TRBJ1-4, with 10 bases identical to TRBD1. The J segment lost 7 bases and the V segment lost 7 bases, leaving 6 bases of the junction unmatched. Germline V CDR1 and CDR2: GTSNPN, SVGIG (reference sequence). The CDR3 sequence is 13 residues long. In nucleotides, the CDR3 is TGTGCCTCCCGGGACAGGGGACGTGAAAAACTGTTTTTT. Translated: CASRDRGREKLFF.

The chain joins TRBV28 to TRBJ1-5; 7 bases line up with TRBD1. This CDR3 region has 14 residues. Losses at the gene ends were 6 bases for V and 7 bases for J; bases not matched to a gene: 9. From germline, CDR1 is MDHEN and CDR2 SYDVKM. CDR3 region: CASRLQGSWQPQHF. The CDR3 nucleotides are TGTGCCAGCAGACTACAGGGGTCGTGGCAGCCCCAGCATTTT.

As concerns this clone: At the DNA level, this CDR3 is encoded by other sequences in the same sample as well. J is TRBJ1-2 and V is TRBV19; TRBD1 matches at 10 bases. CDR3 size: 13 residues. J lost 4 bases, V lost 6 bases, and 2 bases had no gene match. Looked up from germline, CDR1 is LNHDA and CDR2 is SQIVND (reference sequence). Written as DNA, the CDR3 is TGTGCCAGTAGGACAGGGGGCGGCTATGGCTACACCTTC. It encodes CASRTGGGYGYTF. The variable domain in full, completed from reference TRBV19 and TRBJ1-2, reads DGGITQSPKYLFRKEGQNVTLSCEQNLNHDAMYWYRQDPGQGLRLIYYSQIVNDFQKGDIAEGYSVSREKKESFPLTVTSAQKNPTAFYLCASRTGGGYGYTFGSGTRLTVV.